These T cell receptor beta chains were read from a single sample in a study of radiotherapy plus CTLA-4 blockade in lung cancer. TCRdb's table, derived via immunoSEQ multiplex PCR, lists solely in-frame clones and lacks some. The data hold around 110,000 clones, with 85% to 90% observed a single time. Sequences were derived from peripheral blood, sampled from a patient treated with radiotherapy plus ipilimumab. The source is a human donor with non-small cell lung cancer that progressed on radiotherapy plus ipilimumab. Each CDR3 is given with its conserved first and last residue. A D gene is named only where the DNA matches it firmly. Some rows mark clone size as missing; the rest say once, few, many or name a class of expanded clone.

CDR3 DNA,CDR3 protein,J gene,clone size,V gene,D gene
TGTGCCAGCAGCGTAGGGGGACAGGGGCACGAGCAGTACTTC,CASSVGGQGHEQYF,TRBJ2-7,NA,TRBV9,TRBD1
TGCAGCGTTGATCCCACTAGCAGAGGCTTAGGGGAGACCCAGTACTTC,CSVDPTSRGLGETQYF,TRBJ2-5,NA,TRBV29-1,NA
TGTGCCAGCAGCCTACTAGCGGGAGGGGCAGATACGCAGTATTTT,CASSLLAGGADTQYF,TRBJ2-3,NA,TRBV7-3,TRBD2
TGCGCCAGCAGCTTGGCCTCAGGGGGCTTCTGGGATGAGCAGTTCTTC,CASSLASGGFWDEQFF,TRBJ2-1,NA,TRBV5-1,TRBD1
TGTGCCAGCAGCTTATCAGCAAATAGCAATCAGCCCCAGCATTTT,CASSLSANSNQPQHF,TRBJ1-5,once,TRBV7-2,NA
TGTGCCAGCAGTTATTTCAGGGCAAAGGGCACCGGGGAGCTGTTTTTT,CASSYFRAKGTGELFF,TRBJ2-2,NA,TRBV6-6,NA
TGTGCCAGCCACAGGGATTTCATCGCTGGAAACACCATATATTTT,CASHRDFIAGNTIYF,TRBJ1-3,NA,TRBV7-2,NA
TGTGCCAGCAGTACCGGACAGGGGGTTGGTCAGCCCCAGCATTTT,CASSTGQGVGQPQHF,TRBJ1-5,NA,TRBV6-5,TRBD1
TGTGCCAGCAGCTCCGGACTAGCGGGAGGGCCTATGGTCGCAGATACGCAGTATTTT,CASSSGLAGGPMVADTQYF,TRBJ2-3,NA,TRBV11-3,TRBD2
TGTGCCAGCTCACAAGGACGACGGAAGACTGAAGCTTTCTTT,CASSQGRRKTEAFF,TRBJ1-1,NA,TRBV18,NA
TGTGCCAGCAGAGACGGGACAGGCTATGGCTACACCTTC,CASRDGTGYGYTF,TRBJ1-2,NA,TRBV28,TRBD1
TGTGCCAGCAGCGTTGGGGACGGTCCGTCTACGCAGTATTTT,CASSVGDGPSTQYF,TRBJ2-3,NA,TRBV9,NA
TGTGCCAGCAGCATCCGACAGGGAGGACAAGAGACCCAGTACTTC,CASSIRQGGQETQYF,TRBJ2-5,NA,TRBV9,NA
TGTGCCACCAGCAGAGTTACGATTAATAACTATGGCTACACCTTC,CATSRVTINNYGYTF,TRBJ1-2,NA,TRBV15,NA
TGTGCCAGTAGTATTCGGACAGGAGATGAAGCTTTCTTT,CASSIRTGDEAFF,TRBJ1-1,once,TRBV19,TRBD1
TGTGCCAGCAGCTTAAGTATCTGGGGGCAAGGCGGGGAGCTGTTTTTT,CASSLSIWGQGGELFF,TRBJ2-2,NA,TRBV7-8,NA
TGCGCCAGCAGCCAAACAGCTGGGACAAACTACGGCTACACCTTC,CASSQTAGTNYGYTF,TRBJ1-2,few,TRBV4-1,NA
TGTGCCAGCTCACTGGACAGGACCGGCCAGCCCCAGCATTTT,CASSLDRTGQPQHF,TRBJ1-5,once,TRBV18,TRBD1
TGTGCCAGCAGCGGACGAACAGGCGCAACTAATGAAAAACTGTTTTTT,CASSGRTGATNEKLFF,TRBJ1-4,once,TRBV7-8,NA
TGTGCCAGCTCACCAATCAGACGGGCAACTAATGAAAAACTGTTTTTT,CASSPIRRATNEKLFF,TRBJ1-4,NA,TRBV18,NA
TGTGCCAGCTCACCCACTGGGGGAGAGGGTTACGAGCAGTACTTC,CASSPTGGEGYEQYF,TRBJ2-7,NA,TRBV18,NA
TGTGCCAGCGGTTACAGTCCGGAGACCCAGTACTTC,CASGYSPETQYF,TRBJ2-5,NA,TRBV2,NA
TGCAGTGCTAGTTCCCCGGCGGTGCAGTTCTTC,CSASSPAVQFF,TRBJ2-1,once,TRBV20-1,NA
TGTGCCAGCCCGGGTTTGGGGTACTTC,CASPGLGYF,TRBJ2-4,few,TRBV21-1,NA
TGCGCCAGCAGCCCCCTCCCCGGGACAATGGACAATGAGCAGTTCTTC,CASSPLPGTMDNEQFF,TRBJ2-1,NA,TRBV5-1,NA
TGCGCCAGCAGCCGAGAGGAATCACAAGAGACCCAGTACTTC,CASSREESQETQYF,TRBJ2-5,NA,TRBV4-1,NA
TGTGCCAGCTCGACTAGACTAGCGGCGAGCTCCTACGAGCAGTACTTC,CASSTRLAASSYEQYF,TRBJ2-7,NA,TRBV18,TRBD2
TGTGCCAGCAGTCCCGGGACGGTGAACACCGGGGAGCTGTTTTTT,CASSPGTVNTGELFF,TRBJ2-2,NA,TRBV7-9,NA
TGTGCCAGCAGCCCCCCGGGGAGCCTTAAGTTCGAGCAGTACTTC,CASSPPGSLKFEQYF,TRBJ2-7,NA,TRBV7-2,NA
TGCGCCAGCAGTGAGTCGAGACCGGTTCAGCCCCAGCATTTT,CASSESRPVQPQHF,TRBJ1-5,NA,TRBV10-1,NA
TGTGCCAGCAGTCCCCCAGGGGGCTCGGGAACTGAAGCTTTCTTT,CASSPPGGSGTEAFF,TRBJ1-1,NA,TRBV27,TRBD1
TGTGCCAGCAGCGCTGTCCCGGCAGATACGCAGTATTTT,CASSAVPADTQYF,TRBJ2-3,NA,TRBV7-3,NA
TGTGCCAGCAGTCCGACTAGCGGGAGAGGCACAGATACGCAGTATTTT,CASSPTSGRGTDTQYF,TRBJ2-3,NA,TRBV28,TRBD2
TGCGCCAGCAGCCCCCCCGGACAGTACAATGAGCAGTTCTTC,CASSPPGQYNEQFF,TRBJ2-1,NA,TRBV5-1,NA
TGTGCCAGCACTACCACGGGGGGTTCTAATGAGCAGTTCTTC,CASTTTGGSNEQFF,TRBJ2-1,NA,TRBV28,TRBD2
TGTGCCAGCAGTTTCAGCAGACTACCGGACGGAGTCTCCTACAATGAGCAGTTCTTC,CASSFSRLPDGVSYNEQFF,TRBJ2-1,once,TRBV28,NA
TGTGCCAGCTCGCACAGGGATGCGGGCTACACCTTC,CASSHRDAGYTF,TRBJ1-2,NA,TRBV18,NA
TGTGCCAGCAGTTCGGTGGGATCCACAGATACGCAGTATTTT,CASSSVGSTDTQYF,TRBJ2-3,NA,TRBV6-5,NA
TGTGCCAGCAGGTTGGGGACTAGCGGACAAGAGACCCAGTACTTC,CASRLGTSGQETQYF,TRBJ2-5,NA,TRBV2,TRBD2
TGCGCCAGCAGTCAGACAGGGGAAGGAAACACCATATATTTT,CASSQTGEGNTIYF,TRBJ1-3,NA,TRBV5-1,TRBD1
TGCAGCGTTGCTTCTGGGACCTCCAGCTCTGGAAACACCATATATTTT,CSVASGTSSSGNTIYF,TRBJ1-3,NA,TRBV29-1,NA
TGTGCCAGCACGCTAGCGAACACCGGGGAGCTGTTTTTT,CASTLANTGELFF,TRBJ2-2,NA,TRBV2,NA
TGTGCCAGCAGGCGAGGGCGAACTAGCGGGACCGACCAAGAGACCCAGTACTTC,CASRRGRTSGTDQETQYF,TRBJ2-5,NA,TRBV2,TRBD2
TGCGCCAGCAGCTTGTCGAGCGGGAGGGCCGAGCAGTACTTC,CASSLSSGRAEQYF,TRBJ2-7,NA,TRBV5-1,TRBD2
TGTGCCAGCAGCCGTACAGGGGGCGAACCCACAGATACGCAGTATTTT,CASSRTGGEPTDTQYF,TRBJ2-3,NA,TRBV7-9,TRBD1
TGTGCCACCAGCACTAAGGGACGTTTTAACACCGGGGAGCTGTTTTTT,CATSTKGRFNTGELFF,TRBJ2-2,NA,TRBV15,NA
TGTGCCAGCAGTGGTATGGCCCCCAAAAACATTCAGTACTTC,CASSGMAPKNIQYF,TRBJ2-4,NA,TRBV25-1,NA
TGTGCCTGGAACCGAGGGGATACCTACGAGCAGTACTTC,CAWNRGDTYEQYF,TRBJ2-7,NA,TRBV30,NA
TGTGCCAGCAGCTTCGACAGGACGCGGAACACTGAAGCTTTCTTT,CASSFDRTRNTEAFF,TRBJ1-1,NA,TRBV5-6,NA
TGTGCCAGCAGTGTAAGGGTACGAGAGACCCAGTACTTC,CASSVRVRETQYF,TRBJ2-5,NA,TRBV2,NA
TGCGCCAGTGGCCGGGACAGGGTTTATGATGAGCAGTTCTTC,CASGRDRVYDEQFF,TRBJ2-1,NA,TRBV10-2,TRBD1
TGTGCCAGCAGTTCCCGGACAGGGAAAACCTACGAGCAGTACTTC,CASSSRTGKTYEQYF,TRBJ2-7,NA,TRBV6-5,TRBD1
TGTGCCCTACTACATAGGACAGGGAAAGAGACCCAGTACTTC,CALLHRTGKETQYF,TRBJ2-5,NA,TRBV30,TRBD1
TGTGCCAGCAGTCCCCGACAGGGAACGTACCAAGAGACCCAGTACTTC,CASSPRQGTYQETQYF,TRBJ2-5,NA,TRBV27,TRBD1
TGTGCCAGCAGCTTTCGCCTTGCTAACACTGAAGCTTTCTTT,CASSFRLANTEAFF,TRBJ1-1,NA,TRBV7-8,NA
TGCGCCAGCAGCTTTAGACACCGGGACAGGGTATTGGTTAATGAGCAGTTCTTC,CASSFRHRDRVLVNEQFF,TRBJ2-1,once,TRBV5-1,TRBD1
TGTGCCAGCAGCTTGAGTCACGAGCAGTACTTC,CASSLSHEQYF,TRBJ2-7,NA,TRBV5-6,NA
TGTGCCAGCAGTCGAAACCTAGGGTACTCCTACAATGAGCAGTTCTTC,CASSRNLGYSYNEQFF,TRBJ2-1,NA,TRBV27,NA